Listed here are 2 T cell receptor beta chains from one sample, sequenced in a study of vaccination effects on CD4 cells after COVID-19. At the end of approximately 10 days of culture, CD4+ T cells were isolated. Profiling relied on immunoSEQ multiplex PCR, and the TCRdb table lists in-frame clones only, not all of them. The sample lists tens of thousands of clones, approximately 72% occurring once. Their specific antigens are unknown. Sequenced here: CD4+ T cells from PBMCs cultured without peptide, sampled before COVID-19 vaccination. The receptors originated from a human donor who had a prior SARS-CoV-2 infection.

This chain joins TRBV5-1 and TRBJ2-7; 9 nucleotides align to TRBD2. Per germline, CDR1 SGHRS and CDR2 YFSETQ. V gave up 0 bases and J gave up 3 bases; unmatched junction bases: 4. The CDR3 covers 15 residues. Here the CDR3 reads CASSLVLAGNYEQYF. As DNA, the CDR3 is TGCGCCAGCAGCTTGGTCCTAGCGGGGAACTACGAGCAGTACTTC.

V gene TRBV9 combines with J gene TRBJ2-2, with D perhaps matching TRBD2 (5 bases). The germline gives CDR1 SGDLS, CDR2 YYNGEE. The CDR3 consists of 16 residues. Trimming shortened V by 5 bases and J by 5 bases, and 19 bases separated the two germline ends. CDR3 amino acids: CASSPDPKLGTGELFF. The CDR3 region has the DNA TGTGCCAGCAGTCCCGACCCAAAACTAGGGACCGGGGAGCTGTTTTTT.